This TCR beta chain emerged from a study of early T cells in non-severe SARS-CoV-2 infection. For the study at large: Chains stayed unpaired after sequencing of bulk RNA from unsorted whole blood. Study observations and caveats: In VDJdb matching, anti-spike CD8 responses were favored while private and CD4 specificities went missing.

The sample holds many counts of this clonotype. Its cognate antigen is unknown. Tagging with unique molecular identifiers was applied to individual cDNA molecules. TCRdb reprocessed the 5' RACE reads with MiXCR, giving one entry per CDR3 protein. The table lists about 76,000 distinct CDR3 sequences, about 11% of them singletons, with approximately 4.5% in the top ten. The CDR3 consists of 14 residues. The V and J ends lost 7 bases and 2 bases respectively, with 14 bases between them. Germline V gives CDR1 MNHEY, CDR2 SVGEGT. The receptor comes from an adult who was a healthcare worker with PCR-confirmed SARS-CoV-2 infection or an uninfected control (not recorded which). The sample comprised whole blood. The chain links TRBV6-2 or TRBV6-3 to TRBJ2-5; unclear D gene. The CDR3 protein is CASTTGNRQETQYF. The CDR3 DNA is TGTGCCAGCACCACTGGGAACAGACAAGAGACCCAGTACTTC.